In its sample, the clone carrying this T cell receptor beta chain was seen a few times. These data are taken from a study of blood T cells in healthy people across ages. The authors ran a second PCR of roughly 6 to 11 cycles using a sample-barcoded 5' primer and a J-beta primer mix. One entry per CDR3 protein, called by TCRdb with MiXCR from the 5' RACE reads. The sample consists of 1.5 million or so distinct CDR3 sequences, approximately 43% of them appearing once. The CDR3 sequence is 16 residues long. The germline CDR1 and CDR2 sequences are SGHDN and FVKESK. V was trimmed by 4 bases and J by 2 bases, leaving 16 bases between them. Total RNA extracted from each sample amounted to at least 5.5 micrograms.

This clonotype originated in a woman between 18 and 30 years old in good health. J is TRBJ2-3 and V is TRBV14; D possibly corresponds to TRBD1 (6 bases). The sequencing input was blood. The CDR3 region is CASSRGQKVYTDTQYF. The CDR3, as DNA: TGTGCCAGCAGCCGAGGACAGAAGGTTTACACAGATACGCAGTATTTT.